This T cell receptor beta chain was documented in a study of cytomegalovirus exposure and HLA in healthy donors. With respect to this clone: The target antigen is unknown.

Broader study findings: Analysis performed later showed TCR beta chains linked to HLA being more clonally expanded than equally common others. Across donors, sequencing depth was assumed by presence/absence analyses to be roughly uniform.

The PCR ran on 60 Vbeta and 13 Jbeta primers. The assay was immunoSEQ multiplex PCR, and TCRdb's table has in-frame clones only and misses some. Of 110,000 to 150,000 clones in the sample, around 75% are singletons; the top ten hold 1.2%. The sequencing sample was made of PBMCs. This receptor was identified in a female donor in good health and CMV-seronegative.

The DNA for the CDR3 is TGTGCCAGCAGCGTAGTCCGAAGCGATGAGCAGTTCTTC. Translated: CASSVVRSDEQFF. The gene calls are TRBV9 and TRBJ2-1; D remains ambiguous. The CDR3 runs to 13 residues. Germline lookup yields CDR1 SGDLS and CDR2 YYNGEE. V dropped 0 bases and J dropped 8 bases, with 9 bases sitting between them.